The 16 T cell receptor beta chains listed next were all sequenced from one sample in a study of blood T cells in healthy people across ages (dated by TCRdb to between 2014 and 2017). Library method: 5' RACE. TCRdb names Illumina HiSeq 2500 as the instrument used. The second PCR ran for about 6 to 11 cycles and used a J-beta primer mix along with a sample-barcoded 5' primer. TCRdb reran the public reads through fastp at Q25 and MiXCR, keeping productive beta chains. A single entry per CDR3 protein holds the most common genes and DNA from its merged rows. This sample gives about 800,000 distinct CDR3 sequences in total; approximately 25% of them show up just once. Clones ranked in the top ten supply 3% to 4.5% of the sample. These data were also filed under a second study, of T cells of mothers and their children.

Sequencing was carried out using blood. The source is a boy younger than 18 in good health.

This clonotype was counted a few times. The chain links TRBV20-1 to TRBJ2-5; the D gene is possibly TRBD2 (5 bases). Per the germline V gene, CDR1 is DFQATT and CDR2 is SNEGSKA (reference sequence). V lost 5 bases and J lost 5, with 12 bases in between. This CDR3 comprises 12 residues. The CDR3 region has the DNA TGCAGTGCTGACGCGGGCTTGGAGACCCAGTACTTC. This sequence encodes CSADAGLETQYF.

The table lists this clonotype with a few counts. The CDR3 sequence is CASIGVGGSQPYEQYF. The CDR3 nucleotides read TGTGCCAGCATCGGTGTAGGGGGTTCCCAACCCTACGAGCAGTACTTC. The rearrangement links TRBV7-9 to TRBJ2-5; maybe TRBD1 (6 bases). The J call may be in error: the DNA end matches TRBJ2-7 better. This CDR3 region has 16 residues. Germline V CDR1 and CDR2: SEHNR, FQNEAQ (reference sequence).

The sample holds a few counts of this clonotype. V is TRBV11-2 and J is TRBJ2-4; 7 bases are a match to TRBD1. There are 15 residues in the CDR3. V gave up 1 base and J gave up 8 bases; unmatched junction bases: 8. Looked up from germline, CDR1 is SGHAT and CDR2 is FQNNGV. This CDR3 is CASSLADRSVDIQYF. The CDR3 nucleotides are TGTGCCAGCAGCTTAGCGGACAGGTCAGTGGACATTCAGTACTTC.

The V and J genes are TRBV20-1 and TRBJ2-5; D gene unclear. The CDR3 sequence is 13 residues long. CDR1 and CDR2 (germline): DFQATT, SNEGSKA (reference sequence). The ends were cut back, 5 bases at V and 5 bases at J, with 15 bases in the middle. The CDR3 DNA reads as TGCAGTGCTGACCCCCTCGGTCTGGAGACCCAGTACTTC. Translating gives CSADPLGLETQYF.

This chain uses TRBV6-5 with TRBJ2-7, with D tentatively TRBD1 or TRBD2 (6 bases each). The V gene lost 4 bases and the J gene lost 4 bases, with 14 bases spanning the gap. CDR1 and CDR2 (germline): MNHEY, SVGAGI. CDR3 length: 14 amino acids. CDR3 loop: CASSSQGRWYEQYF. Here the CDR3 DNA reads TGTGCCAGCAGTTCCCAGGGGAGGTGGTACGAGCAGTACTTC.

The V gene is TRBV28, the J gene TRBJ1-4; 10 bases fit TRBD1. The CDR3 totals 15 residues. V gave up 5 bases and J gave up 10 bases; unmatched junction bases: 10. Germline-derived CDR1 and CDR2 are MDHEN and SYDVKM. CDR3 DNA: TGTGCCAGCAGTGCCCCGGGACAGGGGCGGGGAAAACTGTTTTTT. It translates to CASSAPGQGRGKLFF. The full variable domain, with the rest looked up from reference TRBV28 and TRBJ1-4, is DVKVTQSSRYLVKRTGEKVFLECVQDMDHENMFWYRQDPGLGLRLIYFSYDVKMKEKGDIPEGYSVSREKKERFSLILESASTNQTSMYLCASSAPGQGRGKLFFGSGTQLSVL.

CDR3 sequence: CASRRDWASSYEQYF. The CDR3 DNA follows: TGTGCCAGCAGGAGGGATTGGGCTAGCTCCTACGAGCAGTACTTC. The V call is TRBV28, the J call TRBJ2-7, with D tentatively TRBD2 (5 bases). The CDR3 extends over 15 amino acids. V shed 6 bases and J shed 0 bases, with 15 bases lying between them. CDR1 is MDHEN and CDR2 is SYDVKM in the germline V gene.

V and J are TRBV29-1 and TRBJ2-3, with 8 bases aligning to TRBD2. J was trimmed by 2 bases and V by 3 bases; bases with no gene match: 7. The CDR3 contains 15 residues. Germline V gene sequence: CDR1 SQVTM, CDR2 ANQGSEA. The CDR3 DNA follows: TGCAGCGTTGAGGGTAGCGGGACACCCACAGATACGCAGTATTTT. Its translation is CSVEGSGTPTDTQYF.

A few counts support this clonotype. The chain combines TRBV4-3 with TRBJ2-1; no clear D. Trimming shortened V by 0 bases and J by 6 bases, and 18 bases separated the two germline ends. The germline gives CDR1 LGHNA, CDR2 YSLEER. This CDR3 has 17 amino acids. The CDR3 loop reads CASSQEGSAIPFNEQFF. DNA for the CDR3: TGCGCCAGCAGCCAAGAGGGGTCGGCTATCCCCTTCAATGAGCAGTTCTTC.

The chain is built from TRBV29-1 and TRBJ2-1; TRBD1 or TRBD2 may be the D gene (5 bases each). Germline V CDR1 and CDR2: SQVTM, ANQGSEA. This CDR3 has 14 residues. V was shortened by 8 bases and J by 4 bases, with 18 bases between the two germline ends. CDR3 sequence (DNA): TGCAGCATCCTCCCAGGGAGATCGTACAATGAGCAGTTCTTC. It yields the protein CSILPGRSYNEQFF.

The chain recombines TRBV5-1 with TRBJ2-4; TRBD1 matches at 7 bases. The CDR3 is 17 residues long. The trim removed 2 bases at V and 0 bases at J, leaving 8 bases unmatched. Germline CDR1 SGHRS, CDR2 YFSETQ. CDR3 DNA: TGCGCCAGCAGCTTATGGACAGGTGAACTAGCCAAAAACATTCAGTACTTC. It specifies CASSLWTGELAKNIQYF.

V usage is TRBV9 and J usage is TRBJ2-5; no definite D call. The V gene's germline CDR1 is SGDLS and CDR2 YYNGEE. Between the trimmed V and J ends, which lost 0 bases and 3 bases, there was a span of 6 bases. This CDR3 region has 13 residues. CDR3 sequence reads: CASSVGDKETQYF. Written as DNA, the CDR3 is TGTGCCAGCAGCGTAGGGGATAAAGAGACCCAGTACTTC.

The rearrangement links TRBV5-1 to TRBJ2-5; 15 bases match TRBD2. This CDR3 is built from 15 residues. The junction had 3 bases not matched to a gene; V was cut back by 4 bases and J by 5 bases. Germline V gene data show CDR1 as SGHRS and CDR2 as YFSETQ. The CDR3 here is CASSSGTSGRETQYF. The CDR3 DNA sequence: TGCGCCAGCAGCAGCGGGACTAGCGGGAGGGAGACCCAGTACTTC.

This clonotype came up a few times. The chain employs TRBV6-5 and TRBJ1-4; D is possibly TRBD1 (5 bases). V lost 6 bases and J 6 bases, leaving 11 bases between the germline ends. The germline gives CDR1 MNHEY, CDR2 SVGAGI. The CDR3 runs 13 residues. This chain's CDR3 is CASRTGPDEKLFF. The DNA of the CDR3 is TGTGCCAGCAGAACAGGTCCCGATGAAAAACTGTTTTTT.

The chain combines TRBV28 with TRBJ2-3; D not resolved. V dropped 3 bases and J dropped 5 bases, with 12 bases sitting between them. This CDR3 spans 14 amino acids. Germline loops: CDR1 MDHEN, CDR2 SYDVKM. CDR3: CASSFEGLIDTQYF. Written as DNA, the CDR3 is TGTGCCAGCAGTTTTGAAGGGTTGATAGATACGCAGTATTTT.

This clonotype was counted a few times. The junction departs from the called germline gene at one end, perhaps through a read error. This chain uses TRBV29-1 with TRBJ2-4; TRBD2 might be the D (5 bases). The CDR3 contains 14 residues. The germline CDR1 and CDR2 sequences are SQVTM and ANQGSEA. The CDR3 coding sequence is TGCAGCGTTGAGTCCGGGGTAGCCAAAAACGTTCAGTACTTC. This gives the protein CSVESGVAKNVQYF.